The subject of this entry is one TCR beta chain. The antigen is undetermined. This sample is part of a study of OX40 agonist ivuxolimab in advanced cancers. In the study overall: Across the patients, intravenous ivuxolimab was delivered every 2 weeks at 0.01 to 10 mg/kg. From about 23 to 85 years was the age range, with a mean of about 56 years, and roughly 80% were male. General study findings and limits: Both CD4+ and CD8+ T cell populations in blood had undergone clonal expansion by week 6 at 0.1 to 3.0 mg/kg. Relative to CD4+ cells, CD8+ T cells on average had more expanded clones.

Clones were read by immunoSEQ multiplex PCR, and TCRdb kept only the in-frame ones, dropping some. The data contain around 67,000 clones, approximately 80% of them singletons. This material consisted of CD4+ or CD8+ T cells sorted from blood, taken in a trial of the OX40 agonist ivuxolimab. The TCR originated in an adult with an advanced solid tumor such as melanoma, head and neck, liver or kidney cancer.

CDR3 residues: CAWSGSGSGEKLFF. Here the CDR3 DNA reads TGTGCCTGGAGTGGGTCAGGGTCGGGAGAAAAACTGTTTTTT. The rearrangement joins TRBV30 to TRBJ1-4, with D possibly being TRBD1 (5 bases). V was pared by 1 base and J by 8 bases, with 14 bases between. In germline, CDR1 is GTSNPN, CDR2 SVGIG (reference sequence). The CDR3 runs 14 residues.